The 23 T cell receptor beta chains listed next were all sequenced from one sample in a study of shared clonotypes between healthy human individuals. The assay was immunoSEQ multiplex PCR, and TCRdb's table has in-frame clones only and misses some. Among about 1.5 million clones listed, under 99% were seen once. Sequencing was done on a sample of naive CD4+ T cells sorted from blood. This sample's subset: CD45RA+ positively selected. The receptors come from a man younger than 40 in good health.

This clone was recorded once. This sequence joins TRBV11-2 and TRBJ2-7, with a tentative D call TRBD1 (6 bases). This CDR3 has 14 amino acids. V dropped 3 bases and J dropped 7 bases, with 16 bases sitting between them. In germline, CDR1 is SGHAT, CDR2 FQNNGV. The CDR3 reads CASSLNREIGEQYF. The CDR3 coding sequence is TGTGCCAGCAGCTTGAACAGGGAAATTGGAGAGCAGTACTTC.

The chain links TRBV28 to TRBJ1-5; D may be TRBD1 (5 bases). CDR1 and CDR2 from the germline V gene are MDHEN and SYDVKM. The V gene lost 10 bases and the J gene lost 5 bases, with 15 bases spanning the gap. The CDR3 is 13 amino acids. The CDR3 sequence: CATVGGWDQPQHF. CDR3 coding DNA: TGTGCCACCGTGGGGGGGTGGGATCAGCCCCAGCATTTT.

Here the CDR3 DNA reads TGCGCCAGCAGCACTTTCCGGACTAGCGGGAGAGGGGGCACAGATACGCAGTATTTT. It yields the protein CASSTFRTSGRGGTDTQYF. The V call is TRBV5-1, the J call TRBJ2-3; 13 positions match TRBD2. Germline loops: CDR1 SGHRS, CDR2 YFSETQ. The trim removed 4 bases at V and 1 base at J, leaving 12 bases unmatched. The CDR3 has 19 amino acids. The complete variable domain, with remaining parts taken from reference TRBV5-1 and TRBJ2-3, reads KAGVTQTPRYLIKTRGQQVTLSCSPISGHRSVSWYQQTPGQGLQFLFEYFSETQRNKGNFPGRFSGRQFSNSRSEMNVSTLELGDSALYLCASSTFRTSGRGGTDTQYFGPGTRLTVL.

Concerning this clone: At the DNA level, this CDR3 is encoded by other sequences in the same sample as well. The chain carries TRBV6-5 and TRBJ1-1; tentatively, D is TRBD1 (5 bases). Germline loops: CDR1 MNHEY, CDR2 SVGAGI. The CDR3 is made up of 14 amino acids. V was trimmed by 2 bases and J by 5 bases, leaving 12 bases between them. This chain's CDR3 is CASSYLGPTTEAFF. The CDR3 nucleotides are TGTGCCAGCAGTTACCTGGGACCGACGACTGAAGCTTTCTTT.

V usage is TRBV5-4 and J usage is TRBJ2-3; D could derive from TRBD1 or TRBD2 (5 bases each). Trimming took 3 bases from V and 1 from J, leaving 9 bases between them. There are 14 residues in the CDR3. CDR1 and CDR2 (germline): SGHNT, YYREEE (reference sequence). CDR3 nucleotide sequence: TGTGCCAGCAGCTCGCGAGGGGGCACAGATACGCAGTATTTT. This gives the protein CASSSRGGTDTQYF. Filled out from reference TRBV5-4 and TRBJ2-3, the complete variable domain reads ETGVTQSPTHLIKTRGQQVTLRCSSQSGHNTVSWYQQALGQGPQFIFQYYREEENGRGNFPPRFSGLQFPNYSSELNVNALELDDSALYLCASSSRGGTDTQYFGPGTRLTVL.

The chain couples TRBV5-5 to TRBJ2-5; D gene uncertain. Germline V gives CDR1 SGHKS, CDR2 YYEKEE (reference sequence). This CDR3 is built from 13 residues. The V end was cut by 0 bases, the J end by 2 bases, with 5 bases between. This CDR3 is CASSLAVQETQYF. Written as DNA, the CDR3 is TGTGCCAGCAGCTTGGCTGTGCAAGAGACCCAGTACTTC.

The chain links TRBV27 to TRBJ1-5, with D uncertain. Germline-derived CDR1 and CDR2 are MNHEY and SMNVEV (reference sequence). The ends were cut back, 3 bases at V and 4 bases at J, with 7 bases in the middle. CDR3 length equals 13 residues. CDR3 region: CASSLGPNQPQHF. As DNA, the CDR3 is TGTGCCAGCAGTTTGGGCCCTAATCAGCCCCAGCATTTT.

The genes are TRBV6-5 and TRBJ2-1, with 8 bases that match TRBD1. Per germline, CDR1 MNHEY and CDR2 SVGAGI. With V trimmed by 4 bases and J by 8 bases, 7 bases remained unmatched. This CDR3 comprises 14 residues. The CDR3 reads CASSSPGTGDEQFF. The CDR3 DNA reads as TGTGCCAGCAGTTCCCCAGGGACAGGAGATGAGCAGTTCTTC.

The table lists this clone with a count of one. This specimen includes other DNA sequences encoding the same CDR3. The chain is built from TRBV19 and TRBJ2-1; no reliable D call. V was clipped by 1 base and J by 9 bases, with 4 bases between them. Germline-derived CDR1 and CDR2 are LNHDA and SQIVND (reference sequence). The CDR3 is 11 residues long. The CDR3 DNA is TGTGCCAGTAGTATAGCAGCTGAGCAGTTCTTC. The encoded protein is CASSIAAEQFF.

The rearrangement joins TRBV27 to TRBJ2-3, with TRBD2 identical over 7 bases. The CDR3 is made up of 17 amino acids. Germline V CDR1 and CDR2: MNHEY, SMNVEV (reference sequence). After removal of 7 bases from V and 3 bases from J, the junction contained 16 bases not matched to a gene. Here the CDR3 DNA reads TGTGCCAGCACCCTCAATGGTTTCGGGAGGAGAACAGATACGCAGTATTTT. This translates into CASTLNGFGRRTDTQYF.

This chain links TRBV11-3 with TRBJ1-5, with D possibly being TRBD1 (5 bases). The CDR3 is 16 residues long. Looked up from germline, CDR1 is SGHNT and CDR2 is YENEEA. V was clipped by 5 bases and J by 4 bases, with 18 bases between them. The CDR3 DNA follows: TGTGCCAGCAGCCTGAGGCAGGGAGGGAGTAATCAGCCCCAGCATTTT. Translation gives CASSLRQGGSNQPQHF.

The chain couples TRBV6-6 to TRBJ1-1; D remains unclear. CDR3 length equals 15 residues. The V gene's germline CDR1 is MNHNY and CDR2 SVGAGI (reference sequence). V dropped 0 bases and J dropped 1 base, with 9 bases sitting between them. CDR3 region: CASSYSELSNTEAFF. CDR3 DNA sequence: TGTGCCAGCAGTTACTCTGAGTTATCGAACACTGAAGCTTTCTTT.

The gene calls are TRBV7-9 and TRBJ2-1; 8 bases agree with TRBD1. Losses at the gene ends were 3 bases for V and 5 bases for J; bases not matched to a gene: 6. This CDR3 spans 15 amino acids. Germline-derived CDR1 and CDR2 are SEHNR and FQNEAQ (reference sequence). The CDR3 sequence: CASSFSGQGNNEQFF. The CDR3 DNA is TGTGCCAGCAGCTTCAGCGGACAGGGAAACAATGAGCAGTTCTTC.

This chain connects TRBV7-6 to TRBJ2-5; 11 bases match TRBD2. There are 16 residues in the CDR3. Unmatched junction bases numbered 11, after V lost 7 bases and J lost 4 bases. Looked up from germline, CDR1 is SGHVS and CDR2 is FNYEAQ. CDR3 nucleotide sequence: TGTGCCAGCACAAAGGGGCTAGCGGGAGGAGGAGAGACCCAGTACTTC. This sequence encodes CASTKGLAGGGETQYF.

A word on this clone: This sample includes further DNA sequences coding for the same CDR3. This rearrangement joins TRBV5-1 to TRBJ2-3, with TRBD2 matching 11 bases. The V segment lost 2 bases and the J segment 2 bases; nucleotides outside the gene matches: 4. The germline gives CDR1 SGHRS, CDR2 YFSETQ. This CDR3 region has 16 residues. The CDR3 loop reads CASSLGTSGITDTQYF. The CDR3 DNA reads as TGCGCCAGCAGCTTAGGGACTAGCGGAATCACAGATACGCAGTATTTT.

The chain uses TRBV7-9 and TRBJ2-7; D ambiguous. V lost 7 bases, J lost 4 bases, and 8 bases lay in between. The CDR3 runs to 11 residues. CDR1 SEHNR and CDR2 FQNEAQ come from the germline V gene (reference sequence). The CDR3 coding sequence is TGTGCCAGCAACCGTGATTACGAGCAGTACTTC. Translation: CASNRDYEQYF.

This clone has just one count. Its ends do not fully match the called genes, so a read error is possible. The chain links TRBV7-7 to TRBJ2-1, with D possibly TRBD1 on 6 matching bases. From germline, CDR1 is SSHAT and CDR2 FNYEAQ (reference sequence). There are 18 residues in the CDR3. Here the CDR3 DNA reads TGTGCTAGCAGCGATAGACCTCAACAGGGTTCCAACCGCAATGAGCAGTTCTTC. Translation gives CASSDRPQQGSNRNEQFF.

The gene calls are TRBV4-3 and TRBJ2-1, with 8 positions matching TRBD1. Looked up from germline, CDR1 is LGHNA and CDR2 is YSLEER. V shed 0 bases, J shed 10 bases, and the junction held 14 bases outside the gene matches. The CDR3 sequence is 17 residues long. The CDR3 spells CASSQEGGSQGAREQFF. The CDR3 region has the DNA TGCGCCAGCAGCCAAGAAGGAGGGTCGCAGGGGGCCCGCGAGCAGTTCTTC.

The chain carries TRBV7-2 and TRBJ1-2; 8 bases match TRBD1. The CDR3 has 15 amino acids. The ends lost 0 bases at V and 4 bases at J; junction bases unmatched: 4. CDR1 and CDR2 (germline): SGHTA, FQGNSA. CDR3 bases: TGTGCCAGCAGCTTAGCGCATGGACAGGGCTATGGCTACACCTTC. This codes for CASSLAHGQGYGYTF.

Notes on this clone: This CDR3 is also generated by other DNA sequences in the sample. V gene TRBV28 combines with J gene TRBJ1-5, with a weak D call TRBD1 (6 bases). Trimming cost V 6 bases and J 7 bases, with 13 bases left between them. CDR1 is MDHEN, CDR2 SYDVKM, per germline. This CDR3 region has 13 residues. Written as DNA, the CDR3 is TGTGCCAGCAGAACCACAGGGAACCAGCCCCAGCATTTT. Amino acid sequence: CASRTTGNQPQHF.

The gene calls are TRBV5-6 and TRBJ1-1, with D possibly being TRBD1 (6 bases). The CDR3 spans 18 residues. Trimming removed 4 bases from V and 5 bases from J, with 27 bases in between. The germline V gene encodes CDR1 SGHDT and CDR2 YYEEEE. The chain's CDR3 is CASSLGFGVIGQSTEAFF. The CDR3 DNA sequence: TGTGCCAGCAGCCTAGGCTTCGGGGTAATAGGACAGAGTACTGAAGCTTTCTTT. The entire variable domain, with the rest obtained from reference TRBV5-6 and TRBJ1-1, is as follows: DAGVTQSPTHLIKTRGQQVTLRCSPKSGHDTVSWYQQALGQGPQFIFQYYEEEERQRGNFPDRFSGHQFPNYSSELNVNALLLGDSALYLCASSLGFGVIGQSTEAFFGQGTRLTVV.

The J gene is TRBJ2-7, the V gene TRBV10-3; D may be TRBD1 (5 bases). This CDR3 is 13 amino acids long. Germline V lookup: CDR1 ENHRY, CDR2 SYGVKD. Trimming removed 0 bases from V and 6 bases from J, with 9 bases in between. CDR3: CAISESTRGEQYF. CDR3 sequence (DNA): TGTGCCATCAGTGAGTCGACAAGGGGCGAGCAGTACTTC.

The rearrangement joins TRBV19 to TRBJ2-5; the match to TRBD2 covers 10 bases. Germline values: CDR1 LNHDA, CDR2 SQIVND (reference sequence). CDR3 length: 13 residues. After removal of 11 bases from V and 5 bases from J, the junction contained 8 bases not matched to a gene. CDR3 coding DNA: TGTGCCGTTAGCGGGGGGCAGGGCGAGACCCAGTACTTC. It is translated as CAVSGGQGETQYF.